What follows describes a single T cell receptor (beta chain). Its matching antigen is unknown. The data derive from a study of post-analysis software for immune sequencing data. About the study: The study covered relapsing-remitting, secondary progressive and progressive-relapsing courses of multiple sclerosis.

The study, taken as a whole, reports: TRBV5-6, TRBV5-1 and TRBV20-1 were among 4 or 5 TRBV segments more frequent in patients than controls. Samples from a shared batch, those prepared together, strongly co-clustered by F measure. Multiple sclerosis patients showed significantly lower normalized Chao1 diversity than controls did.

This CDR3 contains 16 residues. Germline CDR1 MDHEN, CDR2 SYDVKM. Included in the TCR beta cDNA libraries were unique molecular identifiers. The source material, 1 to 10 million T cells, gave rise to about 520,000 cDNA molecules. TCRdb reanalysed the PCR reads using MiXCR and keeps one entry per CDR3 protein. Of 350,000 to 500,000 distinct CDR3 sequences listed, over 30% were seen once; the top ten hold around 8%. The J gene is TRBJ2-4, the V gene TRBV28, with D maybe TRBD2 (6 bases). The end of the DNA aligns better with TRBJ2-5, so the J call may be wrong. Sequencing was carried out using blood. This TCR was sampled from a girl aged 2 to 9 with multiple sclerosis. CDR3 residues: CASSLRRLPLEGTQYF. CDR3 coding DNA: TGTGCCAGCAGCTTACGTCGGCTACCACTGGAGGGGACCCAGTACTTC.